This T cell receptor beta chain emerged from a study of cytomegalovirus exposure and HLA in healthy donors. Study information: Previous work identified 120 million or so unique TCR beta sequences from 200 million or so T cells. The Caucasian-associated ancestry cluster held about 80% of under 450 genotyped donors. Study-wide points: Data from an earlier analysis indicated that most TCR beta V segments were productive either about 90% or about 30% of the time.

Details on this clone: The antigen is not known.

With 60 Vbeta and 13 Jbeta primers, the PCR was carried out. Libraries were prepared by immunoSEQ multiplex PCR; TCRdb keeps only in-frame clonotypes and omits some of them. The sample consists of 130,000 to 150,000 clones, 74% of them appearing once. The junction had 5 bases not matched to a gene; V was cut back by 5 bases and J by 8 bases. The germline CDR1 and CDR2 sequences are MDHEN and SYDVKM. The CDR3 has 12 residues. The sequenced material came from PBMCs. This receptor was taken from a man aged 18 to 30 in good health and CMV-seropositive. This chain links TRBV28 with TRBJ1-1, with 7 bases lining up with TRBD1. The CDR3 sequence is CASSEGTAEAFF. CDR3 coding DNA: TGTGCCAGCAGTGAAGGGACAGCAGAAGCTTTCTTT. Looking up the rest from reference TRBV28 and TRBJ1-1 gives the full variable domain: DVKVTQSSRYLVKRTGEKVFLECVQDMDHENMFWYRQDPGLGLRLIYFSYDVKMKEKGDIPEGYSVSREKKERFSLILESASTNQTSMYLCASSEGTAEAFFGQGTRLTVV.